This T cell receptor (beta chain) was obtained from a study of cytomegalovirus exposure and HLA in healthy donors. Study results and limitations: The study labeled approximately 150 TCR beta chains cytomegalovirus-associated.

The PCR ran on 60 Vbeta and 13 Jbeta primers. TCRdb keeps only in-frame clones here, not all; method: immunoSEQ multiplex PCR. The sample has 150,000 to 200,000 clones; 85% are singletons. In regard to this clone: Its cognate antigen is unknown.

Looked up from germline, CDR1 is KGHSH and CDR2 is LQKENI. J was trimmed by 8 bases and V by 3 bases; bases with no gene match: 9. The CDR3 totals 16 residues. V usage is TRBV18 and J usage is TRBJ1-4; 10 bases align to TRBD1. The sequence derives from a woman aged 50 to 60 in good health and CMV-seronegative. Sequencing was done on a sample of PBMCs. The CDR3 reads CASSPFTGTGAEKLFF. CDR3 DNA sequence: TGTGCCAGCTCACCCTTCACCGGGACAGGGGCGGAAAAACTGTTTTTT.